This T cell receptor (beta chain) derives from a study of T cell repertoires in cytomegalovirus infection. As for the study in general: Recently identified HLA-C-restricted and well-studied HLA-B-restricted CMV epitopes were used.

A single record per CDR3 protein comes from TCRdb applying MiXCR to the reads. Altogether about 700,000 distinct CDR3 sequences are present, 33% being singletons, with the ten largest covering roughly 20%. In its sample, this clonotype was seen a few times. The antigen is not known. The material sequenced was cultured PBMCs, taken from culture after CMV antigen stimulation. The clonotype comes from a human donor in good health (CMV status not recorded). Some clones in this sample may be carry-over from other donors' samples.

CDR3 DNA sequence: TGTGCCAGTACAAGCACCTCTGGGGCCAACGTCCTGACTTTC. Its translation: CASTSTSGANVLTF. The genes are TRBV19 and TRBJ2-6; D is unresolved. V was cut by 7 bases and J by 0 bases, with 7 bases left in between. CDR1 and CDR2 from the germline V gene are LNHDA and SQIVND (reference sequence). The CDR3 has 14 residues.